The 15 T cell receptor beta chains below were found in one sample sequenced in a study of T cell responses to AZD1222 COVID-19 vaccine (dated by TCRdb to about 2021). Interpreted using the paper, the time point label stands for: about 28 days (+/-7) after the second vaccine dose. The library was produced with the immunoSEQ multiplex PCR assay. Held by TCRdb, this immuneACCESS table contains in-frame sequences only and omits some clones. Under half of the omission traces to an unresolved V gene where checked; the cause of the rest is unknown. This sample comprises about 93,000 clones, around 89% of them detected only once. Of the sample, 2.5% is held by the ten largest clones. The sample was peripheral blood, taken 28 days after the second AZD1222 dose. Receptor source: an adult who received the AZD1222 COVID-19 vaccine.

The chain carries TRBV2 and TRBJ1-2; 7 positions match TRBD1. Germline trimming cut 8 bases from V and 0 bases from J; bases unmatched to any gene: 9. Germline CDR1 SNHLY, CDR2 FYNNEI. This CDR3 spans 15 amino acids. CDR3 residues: CASAGTELANYGYTF. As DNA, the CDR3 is TGTGCCAGCGCCGGGACAGAGCTAGCTAACTATGGCTACACCTTC.

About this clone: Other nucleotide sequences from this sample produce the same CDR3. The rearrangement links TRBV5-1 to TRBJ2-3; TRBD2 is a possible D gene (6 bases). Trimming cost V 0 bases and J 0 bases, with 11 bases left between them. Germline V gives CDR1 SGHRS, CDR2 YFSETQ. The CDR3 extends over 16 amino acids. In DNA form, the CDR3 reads TGCGCCAGCAGCTTGGGGCGGGATACTAGCACAGATACGCAGTATTTT. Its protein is CASSLGRDTSTDTQYF.

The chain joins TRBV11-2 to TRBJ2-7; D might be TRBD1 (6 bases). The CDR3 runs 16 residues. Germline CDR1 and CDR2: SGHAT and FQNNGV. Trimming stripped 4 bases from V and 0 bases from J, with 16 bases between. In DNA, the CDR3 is TGTGCCAGCAGCTCCCGAGAGGACAGCTACTCCTACGAGCAGTACTTC. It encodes CASSSREDSYSYEQYF.

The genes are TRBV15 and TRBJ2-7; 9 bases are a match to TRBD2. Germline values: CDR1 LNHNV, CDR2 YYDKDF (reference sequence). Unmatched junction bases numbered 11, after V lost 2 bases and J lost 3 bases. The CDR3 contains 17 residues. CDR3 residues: CATSRLGPSGVDYEQYF. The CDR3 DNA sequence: TGTGCCACCAGCAGATTGGGGCCTAGCGGGGTGGACTACGAGCAGTACTTC.

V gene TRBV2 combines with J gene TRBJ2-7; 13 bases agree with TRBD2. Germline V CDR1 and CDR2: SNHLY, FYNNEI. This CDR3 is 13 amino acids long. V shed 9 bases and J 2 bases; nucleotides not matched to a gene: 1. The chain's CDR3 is CASTSGRAYEQYF. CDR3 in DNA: TGTGCCAGTACTAGCGGGAGGGCCTACGAGCAGTACTTC. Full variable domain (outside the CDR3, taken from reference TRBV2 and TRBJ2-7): EPEVTQTPSHQVTQMGQEVILRCVPISNHLYFYWYRQILGQKVEFLVSFYNNEISEKSEIFDDQFSVERPDGSNFTLKIRSTKLEDSAMYFCASTSGRAYEQYFGPGTRLTVT.

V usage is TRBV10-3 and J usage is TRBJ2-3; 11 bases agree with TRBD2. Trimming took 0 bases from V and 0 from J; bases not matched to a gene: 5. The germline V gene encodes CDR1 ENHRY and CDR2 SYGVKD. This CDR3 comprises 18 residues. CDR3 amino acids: CAISESSVAGGSTDTQYF. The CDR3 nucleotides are TGTGCCATCAGTGAGTCTTCAGTAGCGGGGGGGAGCACAGATACGCAGTATTTT.

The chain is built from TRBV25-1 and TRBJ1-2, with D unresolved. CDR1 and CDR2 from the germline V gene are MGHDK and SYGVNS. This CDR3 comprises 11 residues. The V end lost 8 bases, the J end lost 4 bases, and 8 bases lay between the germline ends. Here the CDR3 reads CASGGFYGYTF. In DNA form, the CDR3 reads TGTGCCAGCGGCGGATTCTATGGCTACACCTTC.

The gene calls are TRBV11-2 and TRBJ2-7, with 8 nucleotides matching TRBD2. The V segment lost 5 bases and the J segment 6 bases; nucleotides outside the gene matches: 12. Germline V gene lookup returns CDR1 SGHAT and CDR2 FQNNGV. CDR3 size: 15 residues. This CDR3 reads CASSPISGRRGEQYF. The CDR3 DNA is TGTGCCAGCAGCCCTATCAGCGGGAGAAGAGGCGAGCAGTACTTC.

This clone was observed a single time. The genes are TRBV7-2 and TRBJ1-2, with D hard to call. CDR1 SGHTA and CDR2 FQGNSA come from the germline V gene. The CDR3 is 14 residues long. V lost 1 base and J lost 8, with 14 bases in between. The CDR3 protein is CASSLDGQLMGYTF. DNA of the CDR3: TGTGCCAGCAGCTTAGACGGGCAGCTTATGGGCTACACCTTC.

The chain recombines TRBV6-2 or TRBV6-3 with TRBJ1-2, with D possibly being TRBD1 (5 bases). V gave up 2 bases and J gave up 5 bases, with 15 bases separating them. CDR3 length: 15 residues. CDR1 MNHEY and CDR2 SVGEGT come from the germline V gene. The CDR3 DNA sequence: TGTGCCAGCAGTTACGTCTCAGAGGCAGGGTATGGCTACACCTTC. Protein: CASSYVSEAGYGYTF.

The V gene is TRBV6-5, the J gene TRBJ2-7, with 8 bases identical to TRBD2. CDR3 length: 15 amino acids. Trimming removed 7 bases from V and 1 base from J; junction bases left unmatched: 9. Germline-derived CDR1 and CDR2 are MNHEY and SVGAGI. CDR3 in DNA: TGTGCCAGCACCCTGAACAGACTAGCGTCCTACGAGCAGTACTTC. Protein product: CASTLNRLASYEQYF.

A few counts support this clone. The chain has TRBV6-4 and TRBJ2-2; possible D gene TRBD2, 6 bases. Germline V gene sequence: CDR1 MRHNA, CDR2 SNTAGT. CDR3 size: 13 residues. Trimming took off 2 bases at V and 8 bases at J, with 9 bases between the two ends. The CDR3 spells CASSDTSTGELFF. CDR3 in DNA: TGTGCCAGCAGTGACACTAGCACTGGGGAGCTGTTTTTT.

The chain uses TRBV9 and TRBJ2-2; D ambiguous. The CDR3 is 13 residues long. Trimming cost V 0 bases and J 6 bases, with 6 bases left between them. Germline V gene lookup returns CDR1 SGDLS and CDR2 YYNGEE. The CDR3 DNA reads TGTGCCAGCAGCGTAGACTTGGCCGGGGAGCTGTTTTTT. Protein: CASSVDLAGELFF.

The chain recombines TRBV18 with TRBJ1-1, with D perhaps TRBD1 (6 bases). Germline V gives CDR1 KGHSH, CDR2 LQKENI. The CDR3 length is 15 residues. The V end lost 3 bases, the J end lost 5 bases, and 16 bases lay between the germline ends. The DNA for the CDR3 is TGTGCCAGCTCACCGCCATCGGGGGCGCGAACTGAAGCTTTCTTT. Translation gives CASSPPSGARTEAFF.

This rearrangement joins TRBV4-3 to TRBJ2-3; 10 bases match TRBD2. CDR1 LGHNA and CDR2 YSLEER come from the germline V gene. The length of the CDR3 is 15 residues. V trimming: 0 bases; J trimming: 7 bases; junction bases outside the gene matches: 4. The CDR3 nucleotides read TGCGCCAGCAGCCAAGACACTAGCGGGGTGTATACGCAGTATTTT. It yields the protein CASSQDTSGVYTQYF.